These 14 T cell receptor beta chains were sequenced from one sample in a study of immune evolution from preneoplasia to lung adenocarcinoma. Clones were read by immunoSEQ multiplex PCR, and TCRdb kept only the in-frame ones, dropping some. Among around 5,000 clones listed, roughly 86% were seen once. Sequencing input: FFPE lung adenocarcinoma in situ tissue. The origin of the receptors is a person between 65 and 79 years old with lung adenocarcinoma.

The V gene is TRBV9, the J gene TRBJ2-1; tentatively, D is TRBD1 (5 bases). Trimming removed 0 bases at V and 6 bases at J, with 13 bases between. The CDR3 totals 15 residues. Looked up from germline, CDR1 is SGDLS and CDR2 is YYNGEE. CDR3 DNA: TGTGCCAGCAGCGTAGTGCAGGGCCCCTCCAATGAGCAGTTCTTC. Its translation: CASSVVQGPSNEQFF.

CDR3: CASSLIEGDGYTF. In DNA form, the CDR3 reads TGCGCCAGCAGCTTGATCGAGGGGGATGGCTACACCTTC. The chain is built from TRBV5-1 and TRBJ1-2, with a weak D call TRBD1 (6 bases). The CDR3 loop spans 13 amino acids. V was shortened by 1 base and J by 6 bases, with 10 bases between the two germline ends. Germline loops: CDR1 SGHRS, CDR2 YFSETQ.

Only one count was recorded for this clone. The chain links TRBV7-9 to TRBJ2-3; 8 positions agree with TRBD2. The V gene's germline CDR1 is SEHNR and CDR2 FQNEAQ (reference sequence). CDR3 size: 13 residues. The trim removed 8 bases at V and 1 base at J, leaving 2 bases unmatched. The CDR3 sequence: CASETSGTDTQYF. CDR3 in DNA: TGTGCCAGCGAGACTAGCGGCACAGATACGCAGTATTTT.

This clone has a handful of counts. The chain combines TRBV6-4 with TRBJ2-3; 13 bases align to TRBD2. The CDR3 consists of 16 residues. Looked up from germline, CDR1 is MRHNA and CDR2 is SNTAGT. The J segment lost 4 bases and the V segment lost 2 bases, leaving 3 bases of the junction unmatched. This chain's CDR3 is CASSDPTSGRPDTQYF. The CDR3 DNA sequence: TGTGCCAGCAGTGACCCGACTAGCGGGAGGCCAGATACGCAGTATTTT.

This sequence joins TRBV7-9 and TRBJ1-2; tentative D call: TRBD1 (5 bases). Germline V gene lookup returns CDR1 SEHNR and CDR2 FQNEAQ (reference sequence). CDR3 length: 13 residues. V was shortened by 2 bases and J by 7 bases, with 11 bases between the two germline ends. This CDR3 reads CASSLTREAGYTF. The CDR3 DNA is TGTGCCAGCAGCTTAACCAGGGAGGCTGGCTACACCTTC.

Notes on this clone: The junction does not match germline at one end; this may be a read error. CDR3 region: CASSLAASGPYEQYF. The CDR3 nucleotides read TGTGCCAGCAGCTTGGCCGCTAGCGGACCCTACGAGCAGTACTTC. This chain uses TRBV5-3 with TRBJ2-7; 7 nucleotides match TRBD2. TRBV5-3 is treated as an ORF (open reading frame) with a function not yet certain. The CDR3 length is 15 residues.

V usage is TRBV11-2 and J usage is TRBJ2-5; maybe TRBD2 (6 bases). This CDR3 has 14 amino acids. CDR1 is SGHAT, CDR2 FQNNGV, per germline. V lost 5 bases and J lost 5, with 15 bases in between. The DNA for the CDR3 is TGTGCCAGCAGCCCTGGTTTCCGGGGGGAGACCCAGTACTTC. Encoded protein: CASSPGFRGETQYF.

In its sample, this clone was seen once. The genes are TRBV19 and TRBJ2-1, with 13 bases matching TRBD2. CDR1 is LNHDA and CDR2 is SQIVND in the germline V gene (reference sequence). The CDR3 is 15 amino acids. J lost 6 bases, V lost 6 bases, and 5 bases had no gene match. The CDR3 loop reads CASRWTSGSGNEQFF. The CDR3 nucleotides read TGTGCCAGTAGGTGGACTAGCGGGAGCGGCAATGAGCAGTTCTTC.

The V gene is TRBV6-1, the J gene TRBJ1-5; maybe TRBD1 (5 bases). In germline, CDR1 is MNHNS, CDR2 SASEGT. The CDR3 runs to 14 residues. Trimming pared 1 base from V and 2 bases from J, leaving 6 bases between. The CDR3, as DNA: TGTGCCAGCAGTGAAGGAGGGGGCAATCAGCCCCAGCATTTT. Translating gives CASSEGGGNQPQHF.

The J gene is TRBJ2-7, the V gene TRBV7-8, with 7 bases aligning to TRBD1. Germline CDR1 is SGHVS and CDR2 is FQNEAQ. The CDR3 length is 16 residues. J lost 4 bases, V lost 0 bases, and 9 bases had no gene match. The CDR3 nucleotides are TGTGCCAGCAGCTTAGCTCACGACAGGGTCGTTTACGAGCAGTACTTC. Translating it yields CASSLAHDRVVYEQYF.

The chain is built from TRBV29-1 and TRBJ2-7, with TRBD2 matching 8 bases. Germline V gene data show CDR1 as SQVTM and CDR2 as ANQGSEA. The CDR3 spans 14 residues. The V segment lost 6 bases and the J segment 2 bases; nucleotides outside the gene matches: 9. The CDR3 bases are TGCAGCGTCACCTTAGCGGGAACCGCCTACGAGCAGTACTTC. This encodes CSVTLAGTAYEQYF.

The V gene is TRBV6-1, the J gene TRBJ2-7, with TRBD2 as a possible D gene (6 bases). The CDR3 is made up of 15 amino acids. The V end was cut by 3 bases, the J end by 4 bases, with 16 bases between. Per the germline V gene, CDR1 is MNHNS and CDR2 is SASEGT. CDR3 region: CASSDPGGMVYEQYF. Written as DNA, the CDR3 is TGTGCCAGCAGTGATCCCGGCGGGATGGTTTACGAGCAGTACTTC.

The genes are TRBV5-6 and TRBJ1-1, with D perhaps TRBD1 (5 bases). The CDR3 totals 15 residues. Germline V CDR1 and CDR2: SGHDT, YYEEEE. V shed 5 bases and J shed 1 base, with 15 bases lying between them. CDR3 sequence: CASSGPGRGNTEAFF. The DNA of the CDR3 is TGTGCCAGCAGTGGACCGGGACGCGGGAACACTGAAGCTTTCTTT.

The gene calls are TRBV2 and TRBJ2-1, with 9 bases matching TRBD1. The CDR3 is 14 residues long. CDR1 SNHLY and CDR2 FYNNEI come from the germline V gene. The junction had 0 bases not matched to a gene; V was cut back by 4 bases and J by 2 bases. The CDR3 here is CASSGQGAYNEQFF. DNA for the CDR3: TGTGCCAGCAGTGGACAGGGGGCCTACAATGAGCAGTTCTTC.